This TCR beta chain was observed in a study of post-analysis software for immune sequencing data. This CDR3 has 14 amino acids. CDR1 and CDR2 (germline): MNHEY, SVGAGI. Trimming removed 2 bases from V and 3 bases from J, with 11 bases in between. This clonotype was seen a handful of times. The target antigen is unknown. TCR beta libraries were prepared from cDNA with unique molecular identifiers. From approximately 0.95 to 9.8 million T cells, 400,000 to 650,000 cDNA molecules were obtained. TCRdb passed the PCR reads through MiXCR, listing each CDR3 protein once. Of about 540,000 distinct CDR3 sequences listed, 34% are singletons. Study-level findings and limits: TRBV5-6, TRBV5-1 and TRBV20-1 were among roughly five TRBV segments more frequent in patients than controls. People with multiple sclerosis had a significantly lower normalized Chao1 diversity than controls did. By F measure, strong co-clustering occurred among samples prepared in the same batch.

The chain has TRBV6-5 and TRBJ2-7, with D perhaps matching TRBD1 (5 bases). The sequencing input was blood. The receptor was derived from a girl younger than 18 with multiple sclerosis. In DNA, the CDR3 is TGTGCCAGCAGTTACGATCCCAGGGTCTACGAGCAGTACTTC. Encoded protein: CASSYDPRVYEQYF.